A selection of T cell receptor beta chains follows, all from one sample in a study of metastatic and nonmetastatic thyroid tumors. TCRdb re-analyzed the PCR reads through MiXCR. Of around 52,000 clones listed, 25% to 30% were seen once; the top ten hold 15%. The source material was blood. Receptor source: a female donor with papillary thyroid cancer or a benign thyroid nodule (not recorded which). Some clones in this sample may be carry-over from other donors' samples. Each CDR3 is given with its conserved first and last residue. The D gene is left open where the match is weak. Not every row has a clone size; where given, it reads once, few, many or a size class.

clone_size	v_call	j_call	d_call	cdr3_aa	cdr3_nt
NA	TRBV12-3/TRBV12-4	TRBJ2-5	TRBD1	CASSRPGQGVETQYF	TGTGCCAGCAGTCGCCCGGGACAGGGTGTGGAGACCCAGTACTTC
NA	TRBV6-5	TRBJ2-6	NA	CASSYSGLKSSGANVLTF	TGTGCCAGCAGTTACTCGGGGTTAAAGAGCTCTGGGGCCAACGTCCTGACTTTC
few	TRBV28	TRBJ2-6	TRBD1	CASSLLRGMSGANVLTF	TGTGCCAGCAGTTTACTCAGGGGGATGTCTGGGGCCAACGTCCTGACTTTC
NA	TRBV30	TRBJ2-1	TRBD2	CAWRKVAGVYNEQFF	TGTGCCTGGAGAAAGGTAGCGGGAGTTTACAATGAGCAGTTCTTC
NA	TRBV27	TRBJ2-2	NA	CASSSLGELFF	TGTGCCAGCAGTTCGCTCGGGGAGCTGTTTTTT
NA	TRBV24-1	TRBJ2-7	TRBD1	CATSDSGQGGVYEQYF	TGTGCCACCAGTGATAGTGGACAGGGCGGGGTCTACGAGCAGTACTTC
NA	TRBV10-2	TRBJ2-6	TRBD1	CASSPPRDRSSGANVLTF	TGCGCCAGCAGTCCCCCCCGGGACAGAAGCTCTGGGGCCAACGTCCTGACTTTC
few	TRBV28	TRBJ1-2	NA	CASKRASNYGYTF	TGTGCCAGCAAAAGGGCTTCTAACTATGGCTACACCTTC
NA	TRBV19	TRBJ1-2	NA	CASSPGAGIYGYTF	TGTGCCAGTAGTCCCGGAGCAGGGATCTATGGTTACACCTTC
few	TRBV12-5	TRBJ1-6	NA	CASGLLVGRHSPLPF	TGTGCTAGTGGTTTGTTGGTTGGGAGGCATTCACCCCTCCCCTTT
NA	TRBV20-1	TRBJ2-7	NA	CSARDSSGPSYEQYF	TGCAGTGCTAGAGATTCCTCGGGCCCCTCCTACGAGCAGTACTTC
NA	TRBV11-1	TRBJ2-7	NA	CASSSGTAGLFGEQYF	TGTGCCAGCAGCTCCGGGACGGCCGGATTATTTGGGGAGCAGTACTTC
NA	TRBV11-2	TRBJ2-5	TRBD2	CASSPRTSGRVRTQYF	TGTGCCAGCAGCCCCCGGACTAGCGGGAGGGTGAGGACCCAGTACTTC
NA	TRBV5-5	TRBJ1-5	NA	CASSLSQLSNQPQHF	TGTGCCAGCAGCTTGAGTCAGTTAAGCAATCAGCCCCAGCATTTT
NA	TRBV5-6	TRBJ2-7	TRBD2	CASSFAGRDEQYF	TGTGCCAGCAGCTTCGCCGGGAGGGACGAGCAGTACTTC
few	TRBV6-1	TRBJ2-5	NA	CASSEIAQETQYF	TGTGCCAGCAGTGAAATAGCCCAAGAGACCCAGTACTTC
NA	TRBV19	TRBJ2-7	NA	CASSPGHTYEQYF	TGTGCCAGTAGTCCGGGACACACCTACGAGCAGTACTTC
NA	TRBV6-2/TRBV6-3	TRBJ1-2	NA	CASSYHHGGYTF	TGTGCCAGCAGTTACCACCACGGCGGCTACACCTTC
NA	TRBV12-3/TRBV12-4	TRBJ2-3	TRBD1	CASSNVRGLTDTQYF	TGTGCCAGCAGTAATGTGAGGGGGCTGACAGATACGCAGTATTTT
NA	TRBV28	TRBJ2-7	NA	CASSFWSIYEQYF	TGTGCCAGCAGTTTTTGGTCCATTTACGAGCAGTACTTC
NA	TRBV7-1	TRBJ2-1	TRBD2	CASSAFGGRQLYNEQFF	TGTGCCAGCAGCGCATTTGGCGGGAGGCAGTTGTACAATGAGCAGTTCTTC
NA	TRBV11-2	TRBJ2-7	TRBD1	CASSSLGQGANEQYF	TGTGCCAGCAGCTCCCTGGGACAGGGGGCCAACGAGCAGTACTTC
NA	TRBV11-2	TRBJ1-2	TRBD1	CASLRRDRGRTPRHYGYTF	TGTGCCAGCCTAAGAAGGGACAGGGGGCGCACTCCTCGACACTATGGCTACACCTTC
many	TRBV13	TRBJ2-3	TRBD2	CASSPTSGRAGSNTQYF	TGTGCCAGCAGCCCGACTAGCGGGAGGGCGGGTTCAAATACGCAGTATTTT
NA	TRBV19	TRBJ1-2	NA	CASSISQNYGYTF	TGTGCCAGTAGTATCTCTCAAAACTATGGCTACACCTTC
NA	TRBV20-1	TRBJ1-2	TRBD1	CSARPGQEAYGYTF	TGCAGTGCTCGACCGGGACAGGAAGCCTATGGCTACACCTTC
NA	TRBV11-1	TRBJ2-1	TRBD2	CASSSGTSGYNEQFF	TGTGCCAGCAGCTCCGGGACTAGCGGGTACAATGAGCAGTTCTTC
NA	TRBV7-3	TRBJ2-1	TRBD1	CASSSDRGYYNEQFF	TGTGCCAGCAGCTCAGACAGGGGATACTACAATGAGCAGTTCTTC
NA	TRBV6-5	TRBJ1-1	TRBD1	CASSYGTGVNTEAFF	TGTGCCAGCAGTTACGGGACAGGGGTGAACACTGAAGCTTTCTTT
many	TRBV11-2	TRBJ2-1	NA	CASSQGGYNEQFF	TGTGCCAGCAGCCAGGGGGGTTACAATGAGCAGTTCTTC
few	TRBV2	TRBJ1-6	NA	CASSLEGFNSPLHF	TGTGCCAGCAGTCTTGAGGGTTTCAATTCACCCCTCCACTTT
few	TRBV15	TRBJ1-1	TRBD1	CATSREGTGGGEAFF	TGTGCCACCAGCAGAGAGGGGACAGGGGGCGGGGAAGCTTTCTTT
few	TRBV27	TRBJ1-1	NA	CASREWSDPNTEAFF	TGTGCCAGCAGGGAGTGGAGCGATCCGAACACTGAAGCTTTCTTT
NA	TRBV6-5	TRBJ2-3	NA	CASTLTRDSSEYF	TGTGCCAGCACCCTGACCCGGGACTCCTCGGAGTATTTT
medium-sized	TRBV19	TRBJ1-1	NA	CASSIPGNTEAFF	TGTGCCAGTAGTATCCCCGGGAACACTGAAGCTTTCTTT
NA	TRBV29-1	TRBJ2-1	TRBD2	CSVEGLAGVDEQFF	TGCAGCGTTGAAGGACTAGCGGGAGTCGATGAGCAGTTCTTC